This T cell receptor beta chain was obtained from a study of a mutant IDH1 vaccine in newly diagnosed glioma. On the study more broadly: The treated group averaged about 41 years old and was roughly 62% male, approximately 38% female. Every participant had undergone radiotherapy, temozolomide, or both before, and most underwent both. Study observations and caveats: In 80% to 95% of patients, immune responses induced by the vaccine occurred.

TCRdb's copy holds only in-frame clones and misses some; the assay was immunoSEQ multiplex PCR. The table lists roughly 50,000 clones, approximately 80% of them singletons. Germline V lookup: CDR1 SGHTA, CDR2 FQGNSA. This CDR3 has 14 amino acids. J was trimmed by 8 bases and V by 6 bases; bases with no gene match: 8. In the case of this clone: Its antigen is as yet unknown.

Time point given: baseline, week 1 (first vaccination visit). Treatment given: pre-vaccination baseline after standard-of-care therapy. The sequencing used PBMCs, collected from a glioma patient treated with radiotherapy, temozolomide or both. The TCR comes from a man aged 18-30 years with glioma. The chain uses TRBV7-2 and TRBJ1-4, with 8 bases lining up with TRBD1. This CDR3 is CASRAGTGSEKLFF. The CDR3 bases are TGTGCCAGCAGGGCCGGGACAGGCTCGGAAAAACTGTTTTTT.